This TCR beta chain stems from a study of shared clonotypes between healthy human individuals. About the research overall: Donors were a couple of women and a few men aged 18 to 49. Overall study findings and caveats: The sampled material consisted only of blood, and tissue repertoires are likely to differ.

Nashville, Tennessee was home to all donors, each a Caucasian adult. Without sorting, samples used 85 million to 95 million PBMCs for genomic DNA. The table came from immunoSEQ multiplex PCR; TCRdb's copy has only in-frame clones and leaves some out. The sample shows about 520,000 clones, 70% to 85% of them seen only once. This CDR3 spans 14 amino acids. Germline CDR1 MNHNS, CDR2 SASEGT. With V trimmed by 6 bases and J by 1 base, 4 bases remained unmatched. With respect to this clone: Its antigen is still unknown.

This sequence was found in a woman aged 40 to 49 in good health. Some clones in this sample may be carry-over from other donors' samples. Specimen: PBMCs. The V gene is TRBV6-1, the J gene TRBJ1-1; 8 nucleotides line up with TRBD1. Here the CDR3 DNA reads TGTGCCAGCAGATCCAGGGGGCAGAACACTGAAGCTTTCTTT. As protein: CASRSRGQNTEAFF.